This T cell receptor beta chain was sequenced for a study of T cells in Graves' hyperthyroidism and ophthalmopathy. The CDR3 is 14 amino acids. CDR1 is LGHNA, CDR2 YNFKEQ, per germline. The ends were cut back, 4 bases at V and 6 bases at J, with 15 bases in the middle. The CDR3 regions of TCR beta were amplified from RNA transcripts. First-round RT-PCR of the TCR CDR3 relied on the HTBI primer set. TCRdb passed the multiplex PCR reads through MiXCR, listing each CDR3 protein once. This table holds some 270,000 distinct CDR3 sequences, roughly 15% found once. Many counts were recorded for this clonotype.

The clonotype comes from a woman aged 40 to 55 with Graves' hyperthyroidism. The chain has TRBV4-2 and TRBJ1-2; D perhaps matches TRBD1 (6 bases). What was sequenced was blood. For the CDR3, the DNA is TGTGCCAGCAGCCGAACAGGGACTGGGGATGGCTACACCTTC. It encodes CASSRTGTGDGYTF.